Presented here are 17 T cell receptor beta chains from one specimen sequenced in a study of human T cells and chemical hapten exposure (dated by TCRdb to the early 2020s). The method was RACE. This sample was sequenced with a NextSeq 500. TCRdb reanalyzed the raw reads on its own, using fastp at Q25 for trimming and MiXCR for clone calling, and kept in-frame beta chains. Entries that share a CDR3 protein sequence are merged under the most common genes and DNA. Counted in this sample were 95,000 to 150,000 distinct CDR3 sequences; around 11% of them appeared once. The ten largest clones represent about 2.4% of the sample. The sample's time point label is to be understood as: patch test 3, about 24 weeks after DPC sensitization. Reading the label with the study, this specimen's treatment or condition is: therapeutic diphenylcyclopropenone sensitization with weekly scalp DPC. The starting material was whole blood, obtained in connection with sensitization to the hapten diphenylcyclopropenone (DPC). The receptors come from a woman aged 50 to 65 with alopecia areata. Some clones in this sample may be carry-over from other donors' samples.

This sequence joins TRBV6-2 or TRBV6-3 and TRBJ2-7, with D unresolved. Deletions cut 0 bases from V and 2 bases from J, with 11 bases between. From germline, CDR1 is MNHEY and CDR2 SVGEGT. There are 15 residues in the CDR3. The CDR3 DNA reads TGTGCCAGCAGTTACTCGTCAGCATGTACCTACGAGCAGTACTTC. Translating it yields CASSYSSACTYEQYF.

The V gene is TRBV29-1, the J gene TRBJ2-7; TRBD1 matches at 9 bases. Germline values: CDR1 SQVTM, CDR2 ANQGSEA. Unmatched junction bases numbered 21, after V lost 7 bases and J lost 2 bases. The CDR3 has 18 residues. CDR3 loop: CSAQTGGGLGARPYEQYF. CDR3 bases: TGCAGCGCTCAAACAGGGGGCGGTCTGGGTGCGAGGCCCTACGAGCAGTACTTC.

This rearrangement joins TRBV27 to TRBJ2-2; no reliable D call. The germline gives CDR1 MNHEY, CDR2 SMNVEV (reference sequence). The V end lost 5 bases, the J end lost 2 bases, and 9 bases lay between the germline ends. This CDR3 spans 14 amino acids. CDR3 residues: CASSSLSNTGELFF. CDR3 nucleotides: TGTGCCAGCAGTAGCCTCTCCAACACCGGGGAGCTGTTTTTT.

The V gene is TRBV5-1, the J gene TRBJ2-3; D is uncertain. Looked up from germline, CDR1 is SGHRS and CDR2 is YFSETQ. The CDR3 covers 12 residues. With 2 bases removed from V and 5 bases from J, the gap between germline ends came to 6 bases. CDR3 in DNA: TGCGCCAGCAGCTTACAAGGAGATACGCAGTATTTT. Translated: CASSLQGDTQYF.

In its sample, this clonotype was seen a few times. The chain combines TRBV13 with TRBJ2-7, with 12 bases matching TRBD1. Trimming took 2 bases from V and 6 from J; bases not matched to a gene: 5. The V gene's germline CDR1 is PRHDT and CDR2 FYEKMQ (reference sequence). The CDR3 sequence is 15 residues long. CDR3 in DNA: TGTGCCAGCAGCTTACGGGGGACAGGGGGCGCCGAGCAGTACTTC. Amino acids: CASSLRGTGGAEQYF. The whole variable domain, remainder taken from reference TRBV13 and TRBJ2-7, is AAGVIQSPRHLIKEKRETATLKCYPIPRHDTVYWYQQGPGQDPQFLISFYEKMQSDKGSIPDRFSAQQFSDYHSELNMSSLELGDSALYFCASSLRGTGGAEQYFGPGTRLTVT.

This clonotype was found a few times. This chain links TRBV7-8 with TRBJ2-7; 7 nucleotides line up with TRBD2. Germline V gives CDR1 SGHVS, CDR2 FQNEAQ. The V gene end was trimmed by 4 bases and the J gene end by 7 bases; junction bases not matched to a gene: 4. The CDR3 loop spans 12 amino acids. In DNA form, the CDR3 reads TGTGCCAGCAGCTCACTGGGGGGGGAGCAGTACTTC. Its translation: CASSSLGGEQYF.

This clonotype was recorded many times. This chain links TRBV20-1 with TRBJ2-3, with D unclear. The CDR3 is 10 residues long. CDR1 and CDR2 (germline): DFQATT, SNEGSKA (reference sequence). V lost 6 bases and J 6 bases, leaving 7 bases between the germline ends. The CDR3 DNA sequence: TGCAGTGCCAAACACGATACGCAGTATTTT. It is translated as CSAKHDTQYF.

The V call is TRBV5-1, the J call TRBJ1-1, with D unresolved. With 0 bases removed from V and 1 base from J, the gap between germline ends came to 10 bases. The CDR3 covers 15 residues. Germline CDR1 is SGHRS and CDR2 is YFSETQ. The CDR3 bases are TGCGCCAGCAGCTTGGAGTCACCTTCGAACACTGAAGCTTTCTTT. Amino acid sequence: CASSLESPSNTEAFF.

There are many counts of this clonotype. The chain uses TRBV28 and TRBJ2-3; D gene uncertain. Germline V gives CDR1 MDHEN, CDR2 SYDVKM. With 4 bases removed from V and 0 bases from J, the gap between germline ends came to 11 bases. The CDR3 has 15 amino acids. The CDR3 reads CASSSDSLSTDTQYF. Written as DNA, the CDR3 is TGTGCCAGCAGTTCTGACTCGTTAAGCACAGATACGCAGTATTTT.

A few counts support this clonotype. This sequence joins TRBV7-2 and TRBJ2-7; D may be TRBD2 (5 bases). With 1 base removed from V and 0 bases from J, the gap between germline ends came to 7 bases. CDR1 and CDR2 from the germline V gene are SGHTA and FQGNSA. This CDR3 contains 14 residues. CDR3 loop: CASSLEGSSYEQYF. The DNA for the CDR3 is TGTGCCAGCAGCTTAGAAGGGAGCTCCTACGAGCAGTACTTC.

A few counts support this clonotype. CDR3 sequence (DNA): TGTGCCAGCAGTCCCATGAACTATGGCTACACCTTC. Amino acid sequence: CASSPMNYGYTF. This chain uses TRBV12-3 or TRBV12-4 with TRBJ1-2; no reliable D call. V gave up 5 bases and J gave up 2 bases, with 6 bases separating them. The CDR3 consists of 12 residues.

The rearrangement uses TRBV6-2 or TRBV6-3 and TRBJ2-1; D remains unclear. The germline V gene encodes CDR1 MNHEY and CDR2 SVGEGT. This CDR3 contains 12 residues. With 6 bases removed from V and 8 bases from J, the gap between germline ends came to 11 bases. CDR3 region: CASRSRRYEQFF. CDR3 nucleotide sequence: TGTGCCAGCAGGTCCAGGCGCTATGAGCAGTTCTTC.

The rearrangement joins TRBV6-1 to TRBJ1-1, with D unresolved. CDR3 length equals 11 residues. V dropped 6 bases and J dropped 5 bases, with 7 bases sitting between them. Germline loops: CDR1 MNHNS, CDR2 SASEGT. The CDR3 sequence: CASREATEAFF. The DNA for the CDR3 is TGTGCCAGCAGGGAGGCGACTGAAGCTTTCTTT.

Points on this clonotype: A junction end diverges from the germline sequence, so it may reflect a read error. The chain combines TRBV2 with TRBJ2-6, with TRBD1 identical over 7 bases. In germline, CDR1 is SNHLY, CDR2 FYNNEI. The CDR3 is 14 residues long. The chain's CDR3 is CASSDTAGGNVLTF. CDR3 DNA sequence: TGTGCCAGCAGTGACACGGCAGGGGGCAACGTCCTGACTTTC.

V is TRBV6-1 and J is TRBJ2-3; D gene uncertain. The CDR3 covers 15 residues. The V end lost 0 bases, the J end lost 0 bases, and 7 bases lay between the germline ends. Germline V gene sequence: CDR1 MNHNS, CDR2 SASEGT. The CDR3 DNA is TGTGCCAGCAGTGAAGCTCCCATTAGCACAGATACGCAGTATTTT. It encodes CASSEAPISTDTQYF.

This clonotype has at least ten counts. The rearrangement uses TRBV6-2 or TRBV6-3 and TRBJ1-1; D unresolved. Germline CDR1 MNHEY, CDR2 SVGEGT. Trimming took off 8 bases at V and 7 bases at J, with 11 bases between the two ends. The CDR3 covers 11 residues. CDR3 nucleotides: TGTGCCAGCGGGCCTGGGGTTGAAGCTTTCTTT. This encodes CASGPGVEAFF.

This clonotype appeared a few times. This chain uses TRBV11-2 with TRBJ1-2, with 9 bases that match TRBD1. V shed 5 bases and J 6 bases; nucleotides not matched to a gene: 16. CDR1 is SGHAT and CDR2 is FQNNGV in the germline V gene. The CDR3 sequence is 17 residues long. CDR3 in amino acids: CASSALQGARGKDGYTF. The CDR3 nucleotides are TGTGCCAGCAGCGCATTACAGGGGGCGCGAGGTAAAGATGGCTACACCTTC.